The sequence of this T cell receptor beta chain was determined in a study of vaccination and CD4 T cells after COVID-19. Across the whole study: Post-COVID specimens were obtained a median about 95 days after diagnosis (range 35 to 161). Overlapping spike peptides served as the stimulus for the cells. These peptides came from SARS-CoV-2 and from the common cold coronaviruses HCoV-NL63, HCoV-OC43 and HCoV-229E.

The study sequenced cultured CD4+ T cell DNA using the Oncomine TCR Beta short-read assay. TCRdb re-derived calls from the PCR reads in MiXCR, one entry per CDR3 protein. Seen here are approximately 15,000 distinct CDR3 sequences, around 60% observed once, and the top ten hold about 6.1%. Described treatment: approximately 9-day PBMC culture with coronavirus spike peptide pools or control peptides (ViraFEST assay). ViraFEST stimulated the growth of antigen-specific T cells using peptide pools and subsequently profiled their TCRs by sequencing. Of note for this clonotype: No antigen is known for it.

The germline gives CDR1 DFQATT, CDR2 SNEGSKA (reference sequence). V shed 8 bases and J shed 0 bases, with 8 bases lying between them. The CDR3 extends over 12 amino acids. General study results and limits: From a median of about 20 to 40, SARS-CoV-2-reactive clonotypes increased, though not significantly.

The chain carries TRBV20-1 and TRBJ2-1; D unclear. Sequencing was performed on CD4+ T cells from blood, cultured in vitro. The clonotype was recovered from a human donor who had recovered from COVID-19. DNA for the CDR3: TGCAGTCGAAGGAGCTCCTACAATGAGCAGTTCTTC. Translated: CSRRSSYNEQFF.